This T cell receptor beta chain emerged from a study of shared clonotypes between healthy human individuals. Per sorted-subset replicate PCR, input was approximately 0.2 ug DNA, representing roughly 29,000 T cell genomes. Using immunoSEQ multiplex PCR, the repertoire was profiled, and TCRdb retains in-frame clones only, with some absent. The data hold 500,000 to 550,000 clones, with roughly 95% observed a single time. V shed 4 bases and J shed 6 bases, with 15 bases lying between them. CDR3 length: 14 residues. Looked up from germline, CDR1 is SGHTA and CDR2 is FQGNSA. The V gene is TRBV7-2, the J gene TRBJ1-2; no clear D. The receptor was derived from a woman aged 30 to 39 in good health. The specimen sequenced was naive CD4+ T cells sorted from blood. The subset here: CD45RA+ positively selected. The CDR3 loop is CASSSTTGLDGYTF. The CDR3 DNA is TGTGCCAGCAGCTCAACCACGGGGTTAGATGGCTACACCTTC.